The 18 T cell receptor beta chains listed next were all sequenced from one sample in a study of cytomegalovirus exposure and HLA in healthy donors. Clones were sequenced by immunoSEQ multiplex PCR, and TCRdb holds only the in-frame ones, with some missing. The sample includes some 250,000 clones, roughly 89% of them seen just once. The sample comprised PBMCs. The receptors were gathered from a woman between 18 and 29 years old in good health and CMV-seronegative.

The rearrangement links TRBV7-9 to TRBJ2-7; TRBD1 aligns across 9 bases. The V segment lost 1 base and the J segment 4 bases; nucleotides outside the gene matches: 8. Germline V gene data show CDR1 as SEHNR and CDR2 as FQNEAQ (reference sequence). CDR3 size: 16 residues. Written as DNA, the CDR3 is TGTGCCAGCAGCTTAGAGGGGGGGACAGGGAGATACGAGCAGTACGTC. Its translation is CASSLEGGTGRYEQYV.

This chain joins TRBV5-1 and TRBJ2-3; possible D gene TRBD1, 5 bases. This CDR3 spans 16 amino acids. Germline V gene data show CDR1 as SGHRS and CDR2 as YFSETQ. Trimming took 4 bases from V and 3 from J, leaving 18 bases between them. Here the CDR3 reads CASSPLTAKGTDTQYF. DNA for the CDR3: TGCGCCAGCAGCCCTCTGACAGCGAAAGGGACAGATACGCAGTATTTT.

This clone was picked up one time. V gene TRBV6-1 combines with J gene TRBJ2-7; D possibly corresponds to TRBD1 (7 bases). Germline CDR1 reads MNHNS; CDR2 reads SASEGT. This CDR3 comprises 13 residues. V lost 7 bases and J 3 bases, leaving 13 bases between the germline ends. CDR3 DNA sequence: TGTGCCAGCAAGGAGGGGGCGAGCTACGAGCAGTACGTC. This sequence encodes CASKEGASYEQYV.

V usage is TRBV29-1 and J usage is TRBJ2-3, with D possibly TRBD1 on 6 matching bases. Per germline, CDR1 SQVTM and CDR2 ANQGSEA. The CDR3 is made up of 14 amino acids. Trimming took 3 bases from V and 3 from J, leaving 13 bases between them. The CDR3 DNA reads TGCAGCGTTGACACAGGGCCTGGGACAGATACGCAGTATTTT. Translated: CSVDTGPGTDTQYF.

V gene TRBV5-6 combines with J gene TRBJ1-5, with D unclear. This CDR3 comprises 14 residues. Between the trimmed V and J ends, which lost 2 bases and 0 bases, there was a span of 6 bases. Germline V gene lookup returns CDR1 SGHDT and CDR2 YYEEEE. The CDR3 DNA sequence: TGTGCCAGCAGCTTCGGTTATAGCAATCAGCCCCAGCATTTT. This sequence encodes CASSFGYSNQPQHF. Full variable domain (outside the CDR3, taken from reference TRBV5-6 and TRBJ1-5): DAGVTQSPTHLIKTRGQQVTLRCSPKSGHDTVSWYQQALGQGPQFIFQYYEEEERQRGNFPDRFSGHQFPNYSSELNVNALLLGDSALYLCASSFGYSNQPQHFGDGTRLSIL.

The J gene is TRBJ2-2, the V gene TRBV10-2; 8 bases are a match to TRBD2. The CDR3 contains 14 residues. The ends lost 8 bases at V and 7 bases at J; junction bases unmatched: 9. The germline V gene has CDR1 WSHSY and CDR2 SAAADI. In DNA, the CDR3 is TGCGCCAGCTGCCGGGGGGGGTACGGCGGGGAGCTGTTTTTT. It codes for CASCRGGYGGELFF.

CDR3 bases: TGTGCCACCAGCACCCCATCAGGCGGGGGTTCACCCCTCCACTTT. Translated, it gives CATSTPSGGGSPLHF. The genes are TRBV15 and TRBJ1-6; D might be TRBD1 (5 bases). CDR3 size: 15 residues. Trimming took 4 bases from V and 9 from J, leaving 16 bases between them. Germline lookup yields CDR1 LNHNV and CDR2 YYDKDF (reference sequence).

For the CDR3, the DNA is TGTGCCAGCAGCGGACTCGGGACTAGCGGACTCACAGATACGCAGTATTTT. This encodes CASSGLGTSGLTDTQYF. The chain combines TRBV9 with TRBJ2-3, with TRBD2 matching over 11 bases. The CDR3 runs 17 residues. CDR1 and CDR2 from the germline V gene are SGDLS and YYNGEE. V was pared by 3 bases and J by 2 bases, with 8 bases of the junction left unmatched.

The chain joins TRBV7-7 to TRBJ2-5; 9 bases fit TRBD1. CDR1 and CDR2 (germline): SSHAT, FNYEAQ (reference sequence). The CDR3 loop spans 16 amino acids. With V trimmed by 3 bases and J by 4 bases, 9 bases remained unmatched. The CDR3 DNA follows: TGTGCCAGCAGCTTTTCACAGGGGGCGGAGGGAGAGACCCAGTACTTC. Amino acid sequence: CASSFSQGAEGETQYF.

This chain links TRBV29-1 with TRBJ2-1; 13 bases are shared with TRBD2. The CDR3 has 15 amino acids. Germline V lookup: CDR1 SQVTM, CDR2 ANQGSEA. Trimming took 5 bases from V and 4 from J; bases not matched to a gene: 5. In DNA, the CDR3 is TGCAGCGTTACCTCGACTAGCGGGGGGTACAATGAGCAGTTCTTC. Translating gives CSVTSTSGGYNEQFF.

V and J are TRBV28 and TRBJ2-7; 8 bases agree with TRBD1. The germline V gene has CDR1 MDHEN and CDR2 SYDVKM. The CDR3 is 15 amino acids. J was trimmed by 0 bases and V by 5 bases; bases with no gene match: 6. CDR3 bases: TGTGCCAGCAGTCCGGGACAGGCTAGCTCCTACGAGCAGTACGTC. Protein: CASSPGQASSYEQYV.

The CDR3 spells CAISESFGLTKQPQHF. CDR3 in DNA: TGTGCCATCAGTGAGTCGTTCGGTCTTACCAAGCAGCCCCAGCATTTT. The V gene is TRBV10-3, the J gene TRBJ1-5; D unresolved. Between the trimmed V and J ends, which lost 0 bases and 7 bases, there was a span of 16 bases. The germline V gene has CDR1 ENHRY and CDR2 SYGVKD. The CDR3 extends over 16 amino acids.

The rearrangement links TRBV28 to TRBJ1-5; possible D gene TRBD1, 5 bases. Germline V CDR1 and CDR2: MDHEN, SYDVKM. The V and J ends lost 7 bases and 2 bases respectively, with 15 bases between them. This CDR3 contains 15 residues. The CDR3 nucleotides read TGTGCCAGCATCATAGGGGCCAGGGGCAATCAGCCCCAGCATTTT. Its translation is CASIIGARGNQPQHF.

This rearrangement joins TRBV7-9 to TRBJ2-1; 9 bases fit TRBD2. Per the germline V gene, CDR1 is SEHNR and CDR2 is FQNEAQ (reference sequence). V was clipped by 2 bases and J by 4 bases; unmatched bases: 9. The CDR3 loop spans 17 amino acids. The CDR3 bases are TGTGCCAGCAGCTTAAAGATTAGCGGGGGTCCTTACAATGAGCAGTTCTTC. Translating it yields CASSLKISGGPYNEQFF. Together with reference TRBV7-9 and TRBJ2-1, the CDR3 gives the full variable domain: DTGVSQNPRHKITKRGQNVTFRCDPISEHNRLYWYRQTLGQGPEFLTYFQNEAQLEKSRLLSDRFSAERPKGSFSTLEIQRTEQGDSAMYLCASSLKISGGPYNEQFFGPGTRLTVL.

This clone was seen just once. The chain joins TRBV5-4 to TRBJ1-1, with D maybe TRBD1 (6 bases). CDR3 length: 14 amino acids. CDR1 is SGHNT, CDR2 YYREEE, per germline (reference sequence). V gave up 3 bases and J gave up 0 bases, with 9 bases separating them. In DNA, the CDR3 is TGTGCCAGCAGCTCACAGGGATTGAACACTGAAGCTTTCTTT. Translating gives CASSSQGLNTEAFF.

This clone was counted only a few times. The chain carries TRBV18 and TRBJ2-7; weak D call: TRBD2 (5 bases). V was clipped by 5 bases and J by 9 bases, with 14 bases between them. Germline V lookup: CDR1 KGHSH, CDR2 LQKENI. CDR3 length equals 12 residues. The CDR3 coding sequence is TGTGCCAGCTCATCCGGGGTCTCCGGGCAGTACTTC. As protein: CASSSGVSGQYF.

The chain employs TRBV6-1 and TRBJ1-3; D unresolved. The CDR3 is made up of 12 amino acids. Trimming removed 5 bases from V and 2 bases from J, with 4 bases in between. Germline V lookup: CDR1 MNHNS, CDR2 SASEGT. The CDR3 is CASSTTGNTIYF. The CDR3, as DNA: TGTGCCAGCAGTACTACTGGAAACACCATATATTTT.

This clone was detected once. V and J are TRBV9 and TRBJ1-3; 7 nucleotides align to TRBD1. The V and J ends lost 3 bases and 2 bases, in that order; junction bases with no gene match: 8. Looked up from germline, CDR1 is SGDLS and CDR2 is YYNGEE. The CDR3 is 16 amino acids. The CDR3 is CASSAYFGQAGNTIYF. In DNA form, the CDR3 reads TGTGCCAGCAGCGCGTACTTCGGACAGGCTGGAAACACCATATATTTT.